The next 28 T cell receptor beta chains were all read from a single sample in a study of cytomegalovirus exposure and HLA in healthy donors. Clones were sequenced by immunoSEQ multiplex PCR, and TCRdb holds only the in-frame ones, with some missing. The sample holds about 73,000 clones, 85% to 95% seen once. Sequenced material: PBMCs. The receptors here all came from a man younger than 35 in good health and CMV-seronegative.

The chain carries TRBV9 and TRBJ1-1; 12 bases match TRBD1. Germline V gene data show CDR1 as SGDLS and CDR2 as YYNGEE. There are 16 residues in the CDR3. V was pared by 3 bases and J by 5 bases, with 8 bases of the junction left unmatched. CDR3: CASSARDRGLGTEAFF. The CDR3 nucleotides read TGTGCCAGCAGCGCCCGGGACAGGGGGCTTGGAACTGAAGCTTTCTTT.

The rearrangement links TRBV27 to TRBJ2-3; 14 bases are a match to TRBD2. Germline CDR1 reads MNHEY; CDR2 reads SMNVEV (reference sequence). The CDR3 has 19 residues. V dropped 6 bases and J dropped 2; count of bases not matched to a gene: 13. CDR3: CASSHSYRGLAGVTDTQYF. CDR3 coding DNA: TGTGCCAGCAGCCACTCCTACCGGGGACTAGCGGGGGTCACAGATACGCAGTATTTT.

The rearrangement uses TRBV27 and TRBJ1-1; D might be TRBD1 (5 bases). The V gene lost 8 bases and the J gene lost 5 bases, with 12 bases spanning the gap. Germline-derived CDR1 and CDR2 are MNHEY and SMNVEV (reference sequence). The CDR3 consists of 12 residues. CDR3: CASAREGTEAFF. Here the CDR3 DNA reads TGTGCCAGCGCGCGGGAGGGGACTGAAGCTTTCTTT.

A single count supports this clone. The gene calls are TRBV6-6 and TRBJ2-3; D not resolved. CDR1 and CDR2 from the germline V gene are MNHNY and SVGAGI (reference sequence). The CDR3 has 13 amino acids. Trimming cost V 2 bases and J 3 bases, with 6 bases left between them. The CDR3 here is CASSYVATDTQYF. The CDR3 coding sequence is TGTGCCAGCAGTTACGTCGCGACAGATACGCAGTATTTT.

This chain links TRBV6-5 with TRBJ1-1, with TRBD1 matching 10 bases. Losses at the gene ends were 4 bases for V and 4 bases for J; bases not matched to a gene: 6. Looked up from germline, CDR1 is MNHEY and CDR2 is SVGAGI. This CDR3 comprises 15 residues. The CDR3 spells CASSSTGQGTTEAFF. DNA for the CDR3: TGTGCCAGCAGTTCCACGGGACAGGGGACCACTGAAGCTTTCTTT.

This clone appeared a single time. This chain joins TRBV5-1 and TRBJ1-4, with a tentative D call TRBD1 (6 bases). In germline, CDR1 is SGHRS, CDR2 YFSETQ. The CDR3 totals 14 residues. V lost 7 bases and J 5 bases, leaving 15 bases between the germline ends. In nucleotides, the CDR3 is TGCGCCAGCTCTCGGGCAGGGGCAAATGAAAAACTGTTTTTT. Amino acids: CASSRAGANEKLFF.

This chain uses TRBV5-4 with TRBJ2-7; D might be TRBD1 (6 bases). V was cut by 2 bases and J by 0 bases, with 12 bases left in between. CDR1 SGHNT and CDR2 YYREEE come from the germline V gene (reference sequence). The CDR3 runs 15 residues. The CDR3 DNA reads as TGTGCCAGCAGCTTTGGGACACCAAGCTCCTACGAGCAGTACTTC. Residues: CASSFGTPSSYEQYF.

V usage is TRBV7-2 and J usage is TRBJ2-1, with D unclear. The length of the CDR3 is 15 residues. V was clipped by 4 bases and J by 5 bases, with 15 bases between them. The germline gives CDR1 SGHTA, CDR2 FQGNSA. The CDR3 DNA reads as TGTGCCAGCAGCTCACGAATTTTGGCCCACAATGAGCAGTTCTTC. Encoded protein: CASSSRILAHNEQFF.

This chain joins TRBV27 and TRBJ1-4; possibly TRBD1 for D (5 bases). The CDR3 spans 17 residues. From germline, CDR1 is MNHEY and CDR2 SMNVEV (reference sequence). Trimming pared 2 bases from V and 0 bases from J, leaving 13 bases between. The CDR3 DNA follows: TGTGCCAGCAGTTTAGTTTCGGGGGTGGCAACTAATGAAAAACTGTTTTTT. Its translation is CASSLVSGVATNEKLFF.

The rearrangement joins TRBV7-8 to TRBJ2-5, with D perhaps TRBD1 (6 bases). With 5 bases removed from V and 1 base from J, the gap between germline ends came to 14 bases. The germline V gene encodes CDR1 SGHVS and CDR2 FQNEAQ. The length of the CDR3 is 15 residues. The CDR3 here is CASSVRLDSQETQYF. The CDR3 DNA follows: TGTGCCAGCAGCGTTCGATTGGACAGCCAAGAGACCCAGTACTTC.

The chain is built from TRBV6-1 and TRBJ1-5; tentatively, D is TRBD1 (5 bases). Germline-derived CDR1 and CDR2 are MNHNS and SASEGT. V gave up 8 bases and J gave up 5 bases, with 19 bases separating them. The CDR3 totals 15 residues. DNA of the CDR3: TGTGCCAGCTCAAATGGGGCAGCGAACCATCAGCCCCAGCATTTT. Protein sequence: CASSNGAANHQPQHF.

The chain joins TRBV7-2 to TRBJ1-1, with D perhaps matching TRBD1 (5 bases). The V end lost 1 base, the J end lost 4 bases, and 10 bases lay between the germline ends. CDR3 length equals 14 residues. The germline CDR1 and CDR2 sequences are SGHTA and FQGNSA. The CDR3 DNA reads TGTGCCAGCAGCTTAGGGGGGAGGGGCACTGAAGCTTTCTTT. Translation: CASSLGGRGTEAFF.

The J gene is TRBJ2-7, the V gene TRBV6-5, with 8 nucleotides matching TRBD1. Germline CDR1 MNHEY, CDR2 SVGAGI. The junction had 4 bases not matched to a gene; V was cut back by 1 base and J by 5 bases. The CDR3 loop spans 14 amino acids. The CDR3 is CASSYYGQGHEQYF. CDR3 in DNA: TGTGCCAGCAGTTACTACGGACAGGGACACGAGCAGTACTTC.

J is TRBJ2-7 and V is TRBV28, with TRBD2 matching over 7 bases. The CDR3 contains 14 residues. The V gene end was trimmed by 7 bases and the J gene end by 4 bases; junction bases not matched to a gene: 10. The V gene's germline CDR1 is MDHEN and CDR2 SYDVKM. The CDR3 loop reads CASTGGNTPYEQYF. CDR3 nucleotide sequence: TGTGCCAGCACCGGGGGGAACACTCCTTACGAGCAGTACTTC. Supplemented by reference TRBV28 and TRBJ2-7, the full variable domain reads DVKVTQSSRYLVKRTGEKVFLECVQDMDHENMFWYRQDPGLGLRLIYFSYDVKMKEKGDIPEGYSVSREKKERFSLILESASTNQTSMYLCASTGGNTPYEQYFGPGTRLTVT.

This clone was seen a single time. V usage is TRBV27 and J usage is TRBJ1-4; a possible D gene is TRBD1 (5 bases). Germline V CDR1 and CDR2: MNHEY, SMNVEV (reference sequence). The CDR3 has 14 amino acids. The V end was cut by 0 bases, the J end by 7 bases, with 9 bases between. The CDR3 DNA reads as TGTGCCAGCAGTTTATCCGGGCAGGGTGAAAAACTGTTTTTT. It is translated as CASSLSGQGEKLFF.

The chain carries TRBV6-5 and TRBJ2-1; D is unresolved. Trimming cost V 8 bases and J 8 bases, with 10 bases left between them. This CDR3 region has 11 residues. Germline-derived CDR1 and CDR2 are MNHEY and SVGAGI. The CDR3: CASAGFHEQFF. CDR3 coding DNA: TGTGCCAGCGCAGGTTTCCATGAGCAGTTCTTC.

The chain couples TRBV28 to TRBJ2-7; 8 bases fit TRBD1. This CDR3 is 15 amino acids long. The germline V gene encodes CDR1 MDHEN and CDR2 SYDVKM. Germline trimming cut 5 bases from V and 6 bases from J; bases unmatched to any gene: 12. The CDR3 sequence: CASSDPGQARFEQYF. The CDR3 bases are TGTGCCAGCAGTGACCCGGGACAGGCTCGTTTCGAGCAGTACTTC.

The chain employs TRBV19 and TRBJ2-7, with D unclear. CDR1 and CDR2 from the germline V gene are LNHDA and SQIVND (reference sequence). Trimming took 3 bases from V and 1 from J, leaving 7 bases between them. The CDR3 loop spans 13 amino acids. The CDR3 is CASSIAESYEQYF. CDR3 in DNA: TGTGCCAGTAGTATTGCGGAATCCTACGAGCAGTACTTC.

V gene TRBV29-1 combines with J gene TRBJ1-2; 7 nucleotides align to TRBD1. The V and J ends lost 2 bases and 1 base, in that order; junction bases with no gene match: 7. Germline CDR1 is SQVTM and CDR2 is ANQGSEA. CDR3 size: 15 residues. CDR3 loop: CSVETGQGDNYGYTF. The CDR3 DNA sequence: TGCAGCGTTGAAACGGGGCAGGGGGATAACTATGGCTACACCTTC.

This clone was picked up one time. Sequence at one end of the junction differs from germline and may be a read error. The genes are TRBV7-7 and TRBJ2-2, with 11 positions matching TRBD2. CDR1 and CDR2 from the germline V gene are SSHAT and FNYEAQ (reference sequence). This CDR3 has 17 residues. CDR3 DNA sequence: TGTGCTAGCAGCTTACGACTAGCGGGGACAAACACCGGGGAGCTGTTTTTT. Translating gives CASSLRLAGTNTGELFF.

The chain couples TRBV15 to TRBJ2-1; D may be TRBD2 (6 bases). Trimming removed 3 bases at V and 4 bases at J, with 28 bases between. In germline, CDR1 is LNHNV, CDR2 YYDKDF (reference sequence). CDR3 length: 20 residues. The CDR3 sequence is CATSRGTSHTLILPYNEQFF. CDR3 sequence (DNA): TGTGCCACCAGCAGGGGGACTTCCCATACCTTAATACTCCCATACAATGAGCAGTTCTTC.

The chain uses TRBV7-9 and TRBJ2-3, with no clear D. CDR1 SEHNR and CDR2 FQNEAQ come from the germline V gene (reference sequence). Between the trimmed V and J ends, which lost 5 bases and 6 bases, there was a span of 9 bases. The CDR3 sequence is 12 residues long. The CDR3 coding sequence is TGTGCCAGCAGCCAGGCAATGGATACGCAGTATTTT. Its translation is CASSQAMDTQYF.

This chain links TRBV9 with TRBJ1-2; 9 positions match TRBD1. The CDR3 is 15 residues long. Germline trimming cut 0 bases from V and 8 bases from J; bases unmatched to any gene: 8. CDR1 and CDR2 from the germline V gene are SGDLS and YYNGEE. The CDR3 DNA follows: TGTGCCAGCAGCGTAGGTGCGGGACAGGGCAGGGGCTACACCTTC. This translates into CASSVGAGQGRGYTF.

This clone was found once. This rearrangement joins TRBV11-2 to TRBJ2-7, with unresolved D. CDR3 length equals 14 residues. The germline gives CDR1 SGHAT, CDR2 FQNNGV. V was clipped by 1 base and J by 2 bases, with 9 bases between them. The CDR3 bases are TGTGCCAGCAGCTTAGGAAGGCAGGCCTACGAGCAGTACTTC. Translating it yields CASSLGRQAYEQYF.

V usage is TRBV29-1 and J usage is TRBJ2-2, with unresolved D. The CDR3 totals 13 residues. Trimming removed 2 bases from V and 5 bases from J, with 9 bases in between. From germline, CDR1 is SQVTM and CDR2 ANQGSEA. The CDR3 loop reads CSVEFKRTGELFF. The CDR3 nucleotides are TGCAGCGTTGAATTCAAGAGGACCGGGGAGCTGTTTTTT.

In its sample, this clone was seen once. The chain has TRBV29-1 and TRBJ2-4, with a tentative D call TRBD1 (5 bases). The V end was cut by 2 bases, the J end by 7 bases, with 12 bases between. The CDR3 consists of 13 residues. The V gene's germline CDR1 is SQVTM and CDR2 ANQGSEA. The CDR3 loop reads CSVEQGGENIQYF. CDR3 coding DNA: TGCAGCGTTGAACAGGGTGGTGAGAACATTCAGTACTTC.

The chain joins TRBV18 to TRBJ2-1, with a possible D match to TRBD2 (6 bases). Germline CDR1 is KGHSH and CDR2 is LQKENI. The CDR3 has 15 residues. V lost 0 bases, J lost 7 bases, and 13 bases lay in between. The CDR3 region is CASSPPTGGGNEQFF. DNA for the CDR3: TGTGCCAGCTCACCACCGACGGGTGGAGGGAATGAGCAGTTCTTC.

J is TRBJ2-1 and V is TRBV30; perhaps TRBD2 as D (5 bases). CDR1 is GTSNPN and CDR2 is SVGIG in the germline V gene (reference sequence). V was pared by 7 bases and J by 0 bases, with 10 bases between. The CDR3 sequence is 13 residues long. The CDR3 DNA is TGTGCCTTCGAGCGGAGCTCCTACAATGAGCAGTTCTTC. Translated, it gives CAFERSSYNEQFF.